This T cell receptor beta chain was sequenced during a study of CD8 T cells in Susac syndrome. Looked up from germline, CDR1 is SGHDT and CDR2 is YYEEEE. The CDR3 extends over 17 amino acids. The V gene end was trimmed by 0 bases and the J gene end by 9 bases; junction bases not matched to a gene: 11. High-throughput TCR beta sequencing covered peripheral CD8+ and CD4+ T cells. TEMRA cells were enriched by FACS, and CD4+ and CD8+ T cells were negatively isolated. With regard to this clonotype: The antigen is not known.

Study findings and constraints: Acknowledgment was made by the study that its TCR sequencing and HLA analysis involved a relatively small number of individuals.

A quantity of roughly 0.5 to 1 ug RNA underwent reverse transcription using random hexamers. The immunoSEQ assay covered 54 Vbeta and 13 Jbeta segments for CDR3. MiXCR, run by TCRdb on the immunoSEQ multiplex PCR reads, gives a single entry per CDR3 protein. This sample yields roughly 120,000 distinct CDR3 sequences, of which around 94% are seen a single time; roughly 0.091% belongs to the top ten. The chain recombines TRBV5-6 with TRBJ2-1; the match to TRBD2 covers 11 bases. This clonotype was obtained from a human donor in good health. Sequenced sample: CD4+ T cells from PBMCs. The CDR3 loop is CASSLASRTSGFIEQFF. The CDR3 region has the DNA TGTGCCAGCAGCTTGGCCTCTCGGACTAGCGGGTTTATTGAGCAGTTCTTC.